This section outlines one T cell receptor (beta chain) sequence together with its context. This entry comes from a study of blood T cell repertoires in COVID-19. Background on the study: The samples span acute and convalescent COVID-19 from the United States, Italy and Spain. T cells, B-cell-depleted T cells, or PBMCs supplied cDNA or gDNA.

The protocol was immunoSEQ multiplex PCR, while the TCRdb copy is restricted to in-frame clones and leaves out a portion. The sample includes a few hundred thousand clones, around 90% of them seen just once. Germline lookup yields CDR1 SNHLY and CDR2 FYNNEI. The CDR3 consists of 16 residues. Trimming at V came to 9 bases and at J to 4 bases, leaving 6 bases not matched to a gene. Sequenced input: PBMCs or T cells enriched from blood (not recorded which). The TCR originated in a woman aged 30 to 39 who had recovered from COVID-19. The chain recombines TRBV2 with TRBJ2-2; 15 bases match TRBD2. CDR3 amino acids: CARGLAGGPGTGELFF. CDR3 nucleotides: TGTGCCAGAGGACTAGCGGGGGGGCCGGGCACCGGGGAGCTGTTTTTT.